This T cell receptor (beta chain) was identified during a study of immune evolution from preneoplasia to lung adenocarcinoma. Study context: HLA loss of heterozygosity: less than 9% AIS, over 12% MIA, approximately 35% ADC, none AAH.

With respect to this clone: Its antigen is currently unknown.

Histologic diagnosis was independently verified by two lung pathologists. Premalignant or tumor cells were enriched by macro-dissection after pathologic assessment. Generated by immunoSEQ multiplex PCR, the TCRdb table keeps only in-frame clones and is missing some. The sample comprises some 6,100 clones, more than 80% of which are singletons, and approximately 3.3% rests with the top ten. Findings and limits, study-wide: Later-stage lesions appeared to have more T cells, more diversity, less clonality.

The receptor's source is an older donor with lung adenocarcinoma. Material for sequencing was FFPE lung adenocarcinoma in situ tissue.

CDR3 protein: CASSQGTVTNEKLFF. The CDR3 DNA reads as TGTGCCAGCAGCCAGGGGACCGTCACTAATGAAAAACTGTTTTTT. The rearrangement joins TRBV5-4 to TRBJ1-4, with TRBD1 as a possible D gene (6 bases). Germline values: CDR1 SGHNT, CDR2 YYREEE (reference sequence). V was shortened by 4 bases and J by 2 bases, with 12 bases between the two germline ends. There are 15 residues in the CDR3.